Presented here are 27 T cell receptor delta chains from one specimen sequenced in a study of γδ T cells in repeated Plasmodium falciparum infection. TCRdb ran CATT on the multiplex PCR reads. The sample carries 85,000 to 95,000 delta-chain clones, about 1.5% recorded once. Bulk repertoires came from Vgamma9/Vdelta2+ or Vdelta2-negative gammadelta T cells flow-sorted from PBMC. Sample: gamma-delta T cells from blood. The source of these receptors is a pool of human donors (malaria-infected and uninfected, not separated).

About this clone itself: A far larger clone is one base from this, pointing to a likely read error. This CDR3 is also generated by other DNA sequences in the sample. The V gene is TRDV1, the J gene TRDJ1; TRDD3 matches at 7 bases. CDR1 and CDR2 (germline): TSWWSYY, QGS. The V gene end was trimmed by 1 base and the J gene end by 4 bases; junction bases not matched to a gene: 21. The CDR3 has 20 residues. CDR3 sequence (DNA): TGTGCTCTTGGGGAACCTTCCGAACCCCTCTCTGGGGGGTACGGCGATAAACTCATCTTT. This codes for CALGEPSEPLSGGYGDKLIF.

This clone has only a few counts. The TCRdb record carries a much larger clone's protein, which differs from this DNA's translation at residue 5; a read error is the likely cause, and the protein listed here is the DNA translation. This chain uses TRDV1 with TRDJ1; TRDD3 aligns across 7 bases. Germline V gives CDR1 TSWWSYY, CDR2 QGS. V lost 4 bases and J lost 5; bases outside the gene matches: 16. The CDR3 loop spans 17 amino acids. CDR3 DNA: TGTGCTCTTGGGGGAAAGATGTTCACCCCACTGGGGGATAAACTCATCTTT. It specifies CALGGKMFTPLGDKLIF.

Of note for this clone: Translating this DNA gives a protein that differs at residue 6 from the TCRdb one, which belongs to a much larger clone; a read error is likely, and the protein shown is this translation. The rearrangement joins TRDV2 to TRDJ1; TRDD3 aligns across 7 bases. The J gene was not available in TCRdb and was assigned here by matching the DNA to germline segments. CDR1 and CDR2 (germline): GEAIGNYY, EKD. Trimming cost V 3 bases and J 2 bases; bases outside gene matches: 5. The CDR3 is made up of 14 amino acids. CDR3 sequence: CACDPPGGTDKLIF. CDR3 DNA: TGTGCCTGTGACCCTCCTGGGGGGACCGATAAACTCATCTTT.

The sample holds many counts of this clone. Different DNA sequences within this sample yield the same CDR3. This chain uses TRDV1 with TRDJ1, with TRDD3 matching over 13 bases. V dropped 1 base and J dropped 0; count of bases not matched to a gene: 17. CDR1 and CDR2 (germline): TSWWSYY, QGS. The CDR3 contains 22 residues. CDR3 residues: CALGERSQPYWGIRPYTDKLIF. CDR3 nucleotides: TGTGCTCTTGGGGAACGAAGTCAACCGTACTGGGGGATACGACCGTACACCGATAAACTCATCTTT.

This clone was seen ten or more times. A much bigger clone sits one base away, suggesting this may be a read error. V usage is TRDV1 and J usage is TRDJ1; 7 bases map to TRDD3. Here the J gene was assigned by germline matching of the DNA, as TCRdb has none. The V gene's germline CDR1 is TSWWSYY and CDR2 QGS. The CDR3 has 24 residues. V lost 0 bases, J lost 0 bases, and 28 bases stayed unmatched. The CDR3 DNA follows: TGTGCTCTTGGGGAACTCGGGGAGCCCCCACCGAGATCCCCCGGGGGATGTTACACCGATAAACTCATCTTT. Residues: CALGELGEPPPRSPGGCYTDKLIF.

As regards this clone: A single base is all that separates this from a far larger clone, so a read error is likely. Additional DNA sequences in this sample encode the identical CDR3. This chain connects TRDV1 to TRDJ1, with a tentative D call TRDD3 (5 bases). No J segment appears in TCRdb, so it was assigned here by matching the sequence to germline. The germline CDR1 and CDR2 sequences are TSWWSYY and QGS. The CDR3 spans 21 residues. The CDR3 DNA sequence: TGCGCTCTTGGGGAACTAGTTCTAATTGACCCTCGGGGGGGTGCCACCGATAAACTCATCTTT. It yields the protein CALGELVLIDPRGGATDKLIF.

As for this clone: A far bigger clonotype differs at one base, so this is likely a read error. Other DNA sequences in this specimen translate into the identical CDR3. The chain joins TRDV3 to TRDJ1; TRDD3 matches 9 bases. The CDR3 runs to 21 residues. Germline V CDR1 and CDR2: TVYSNPD, GDNSRS (reference sequence). The DNA for the CDR3 is TGTGCCTTCCCTGATACCCTACTGGGGGACCCAAATCACTCGTACACCGACAAACTCATCTTT. Amino acid sequence: CAFPDTLLGDPNHSYTDKLIF.

At least ten counts were recorded for this clone. The V gene is TRDV1, the J gene TRDJ1, with 10 nucleotides matching TRDD3. Germline V gene lookup returns CDR1 TSWWSYY and CDR2 QGS. The CDR3 is 21 amino acids. V lost 5 bases to trimming and J lost 2 bases; unmatched junction nucleotides: 23. CDR3 loop: CALGPQFFLFRGIRDTDKLIF. In DNA form, the CDR3 reads TGTGCTCTTGGGCCTCAATTCTTCCTATTTAGGGGGATACGCGATACCGATAAACTCATCTTT.

This clone occurred many times. TCRdb's listed protein matches a much larger clone and diverges from this DNA's translation at residue 17, likely through a read error; the protein shown comes from the DNA. There is no J gene call, but TRDV1 is given as the V gene; TRDD3 reflects the table's D call only, with no check against the DNA. Germline CDR1 is TSWWSYY and CDR2 is QGS. The CDR3 consists of 18 residues. The CDR3 loop reads CALGDCQRDRTYTDKLTF. Here the CDR3 DNA reads TGTGCTCTTGGAGACTGCCAGCGGGATCGTACTTACACCGATAAACTCACCTTT.

V is TRDV1 and J is TRDJ1; 11 bases map to TRDD3. Germline matching of the DNA provided the J gene here, since TCRdb leaves it blank. Germline values: CDR1 TSWWSYY, CDR2 QGS. The CDR3 length is 20 residues. Unmatched junction bases numbered 15, after V lost 3 bases and J lost 0 bases. The CDR3 loop reads CALGDLSPWGILFNTDKLIF. The CDR3 DNA is TGTGCTCTTGGGGATCTATCTCCCTGGGGGATACTCTTCAACACCGATAAACTCATCTTT.

In this sample, this clone turned up many times. J is TRDJ2 and V is TRDV1; 11 bases line up with TRDD3. Germline V CDR1 and CDR2: TSWWSYY, QGS. After removal of 3 bases from V and 0 bases from J, the junction contained 18 bases not matched to a gene. The CDR3 has 22 amino acids. CDR3 bases: TGTGCTCTTGGGGAGGGAATTCCTTCTTACTGGGGGATAGGCCCTTTGACAGCACAACTCTTCTTT. Translated: CALGEGIPSYWGIGPLTAQLFF.

This clone was counted many times. The CDR3 DNA follows: TGTGCTCTTGGGGGGATCGACGCTTTGACAGCACAACTCTTCTTT. Translated, it gives CALGGIDALTAQLFF. The chain combines TRDV1 with TRDJ2; D gene ambiguous. The V end lost 4 bases, the J end lost 0 bases, and 9 bases lay between the germline ends. Per the germline V gene, CDR1 is TSWWSYY and CDR2 is QGS. CDR3 length: 15 amino acids.

This clone has a count of ten or more. TCRdb's listed protein matches a much larger clone and diverges from this DNA's translation at residue 8, likely through a read error; the protein shown comes from the DNA. This sequence joins TRDV2 and TRDJ1; 10 bases are a match to TRDD3. The length of the CDR3 is 19 residues. From germline, CDR1 is GEAIGNYY and CDR2 EKD. The V gene end was trimmed by 3 bases and the J gene end by 0 bases; junction bases not matched to a gene: 15. The CDR3 DNA reads TGTGCCTGTGACTCCATAGGGGCCGTTACTGGGGGATACACCGATAAACTCATCTTT. It yields the protein CACDSIGAVTGGYTDKLIF.

Concerning this clone: With a far larger clone one base away, a read error is the likely cause. This sample includes further DNA sequences coding for the same CDR3. The V and J genes are TRDV1 and TRDJ1; weak D call: TRDD3 (10 bases). TCRdb lists no J gene, so it was determined here by aligning the DNA to germline. The CDR3 extends over 27 amino acids. In germline, CDR1 is TSWWSYY, CDR2 QGS. The CDR3 spells CALGELQIPSYVFRGGYDYRLTDKLIF. CDR3 sequence (DNA): TGTGCTCTTGGAGAACTTCAAATTCCTTCCTACGTCTTTCGAGGGGGATACGATTACCGACTCACCGATAAACTCATCTTT.

Note on this clone: This likely came from a read error, as a far larger clone is one base away. Other DNA sequences in the sample encode the same CDR3. The rearrangement links TRDV2 to TRDJ1, with 7 bases that match TRDD3. This CDR3 is built from 18 residues. Looked up from germline, CDR1 is GEAIGNYY and CDR2 is EKD. Trimming took 5 bases from V and 2 from J; bases not matched to a gene: 19. CDR3: CACVSVAGGSSQTDKLIF. For the CDR3, the DNA is TGTGCCTGTGTCAGTGTGGCCGGGGGATCTAGTCAAACCGATAAACTCATCTTT.

Only a few counts were recorded for this clone. The protein TCRdb lists belongs to a much larger clone and differs from this DNA's translation at residue 12, which points to a read error; the protein shown is made from the DNA. This sequence joins TRDV2 and TRDJ1; the match to TRDD3 covers 7 bases. Matching the DNA to germline supplied the J gene, which TCRdb does not give. CDR3 length: 19 residues. Germline CDR1 GEAIGNYY, CDR2 EKD. With 0 bases clipped from V and 0 bases from J, the junction kept 15 bases outside the gene matches. CDR3 nucleotides: TGTGCCTGTGACACCGTGTTCCCCATCTGGGGGCCTCACACCGATAAACTCATCTTT. Its protein is CACDTVFPIWGPHTDKLIF.

This clone was seen only a few times. TCRdb's entry gives the protein of a much larger clone, which mismatches this DNA's translation at residue 6, likely from a read error; the protein reported here is translated from the DNA. This chain links TRDV3 with TRDJ1; the D is unclear. Trimming left V 0 bases short and J 0 bases short, with 14 bases between. The CDR3 is made up of 15 amino acids. Germline CDR1 TVYSNPD, CDR2 GDNSRS (reference sequence). CDR3 region: CAFSPPNWYTDKLIF. The CDR3 region has the DNA TGTGCCTTTAGTCCTCCAAATTGGTACACCGATAAACTCATCTTT.

This clone was detected only a few times. For this DNA, TCRdb reports the protein of a much larger clone, which diverges at residue 13, most likely from a read error; the protein presented here is translated directly from the DNA. V gene TRDV1 combines with J gene TRDJ1, with 9 bases identical to TRDD2. The J gene was missing in TCRdb and was found by matching the end of the DNA to germline. Germline V gene lookup returns CDR1 TSWWSYY and CDR2 QGS. V shed 3 bases and J 0 bases; nucleotides not matched to a gene: 14. CDR3 length: 19 amino acids. The CDR3 DNA reads as TGTGCTCTTGGGGATCCTTCCTACACGAGGCTCAGGCACACCGATAAACTCATCTTT. Amino acid sequence: CALGDPSYTRLRHTDKLIF.

Points on this clone: The protein TCRdb lists belongs to a much larger clone and differs from this DNA's translation at residue 18, which points to a read error; the protein shown is made from the DNA. The V gene is listed as TRDV2; no J gene was called; the table's D call, TRDD3, has no DNA check behind it. The CDR3 extends over 20 amino acids. CDR1 GEAIGNYY and CDR2 EKD come from the germline V gene. CDR3 DNA: TGTGCCTGTGACACGGCGGCTGGGGGATCGGGCTCCTGGGACACCCGACAGGTGTTTTTC. This gives the protein CACDTAAGGSGSWDTRQVFF.

This clone was detected only a few times. TCRdb's protein, taken from a much larger clone, differs from this DNA's translation at residue 4, likely owing to a read error; the protein displayed comes from the DNA. The CDR3 loop is CACGPLGFDGTGGLEIRYTDKLIF. As DNA, the CDR3 is TGTGCCTGTGGCCCCCTCGGTTTTGATGGTACTGGGGGACTCGAAATAAGGTACACCGATAAACTCATCTTT. This chain connects TRDV2 to TRDJ1, with 9 bases matching TRDD3. Trimming cost V 5 bases and J 0 bases; bases outside gene matches: 33. The CDR3 spans 24 residues. The V gene's germline CDR1 is GEAIGNYY and CDR2 EKD.

As for this clone: TCRdb's entry gives the protein of a much larger clone, which mismatches this DNA's translation at residue 12, likely from a read error; the protein reported here is translated from the DNA. The chain has TRDV3 and TRDJ1; TRDD3 is a possible D gene (5 bases). The CDR3 is made up of 13 amino acids. The germline V gene encodes CDR1 TVYSNPD and CDR2 GDNSRS (reference sequence). The CDR3 DNA is TGTGCCAGGGGGGGCCTCTACACCGATAAACTCACCTTT. This translates into CARGGLYTDKLTF.

Note on this clone: The protein held in TCRdb is that of a much larger clone and does not match this DNA's translation at residue 5, likely because of a read error; the protein shown is translated from the DNA. The rearrangement links TRDV1 to TRDJ1; no clear D. Germline lookup yields CDR1 TSWWSYY and CDR2 QGS. The V gene lost 5 bases and the J gene lost 0 bases, with 16 bases spanning the gap. The CDR3 is 16 residues long. The CDR3 DNA is TGTGCTCTTGGGAACCCCAGGGTTCTAAACACCGATAAACTCATCTTT. This sequence encodes CALGNPRVLNTDKLIF.

To note about this clone: A single base is all that separates this from a far larger clone, so a read error is likely. In the same sample, other DNA sequences code for this CDR3. This chain joins TRDV2 and TRDJ3; 8 bases fit TRDD2. Because TCRdb records no J gene, it was assigned here through a match of the DNA to germline. With V trimmed by 7 bases and J by 0 bases, 25 bases remained unmatched. CDR1 is GEAIGNYY and CDR2 is EKD in the germline V gene. The CDR3 has 23 residues. CDR3 residues: CACDDGGLPSRGTSSWDTRQMFF. The CDR3 DNA is TGTGCCTGCGACGATGGGGGCCTTCCTAGCCGGGGGACGAGCTCCTGGGACACCCGACAGATGTTTTTC.

In its sample, this clone was seen many times. V usage is TRDV1 and J usage is TRDJ1; 9 bases map to TRDD3. Trimming at V came to 4 bases and at J to 0 bases, leaving 21 bases not matched to a gene. The CDR3 covers 21 residues. The germline gives CDR1 TSWWSYY, CDR2 QGS. The CDR3 is CALGAPTFSDWGNRYTDKLIF. The CDR3 bases are TGTGCTCTTGGGGCTCCTACTTTTTCTGACTGGGGGAACCGGTACACCGATAAACTCATCTTT.

This clone has more than one count but fewer than ten. TCRdb records a much larger clone's protein for this DNA, with a difference at residue 16 that likely arises from a read error; the protein given is the translation of the DNA. The chain links TRDV2 to TRDJ1; 7 bases map to TRDD3. Here the J gene came from matching the DNA to germline, since TCRdb omits it. CDR3 length equals 20 residues. The germline gives CDR1 GEAIGNYY, CDR2 EKD. The CDR3 DNA is TGTGCCTGTGACACCGTCGGGTATGGTGGGGGAACGCCCCTCACCGGTAAACTCATCTTT. It codes for CACDTVGYGGGTPLTGKLIF.

As to this clone: TCRdb has a much larger clone's protein, which differs at residue 5 from the translation of this DNA, likely because of a read error; what is shown is the protein translated from the DNA. The genes are TRDV1 and TRDJ1; no clear D gene. The J gene is absent in TCRdb and was assigned here via DNA matching to germline. V was trimmed by 4 bases and J by 0 bases, leaving 15 bases between them. Germline CDR1 and CDR2: TSWWSYY and QGS. The CDR3 has 16 residues. Written as DNA, the CDR3 is TGTGCTCTTGGGGGACTACTCCCCCTTTACACCGATAAACTCATCTTT. This codes for CALGGLLPLYTDKLIF.

With respect to this clone: TCRdb's protein for this DNA is that of a much larger clone and differs from the translation at residue 9, likely a read error; the protein shown is the DNA translation. The chain has TRDV1 and TRDJ1, with D possibly called TRDD2 or TRDD3 (7 bases each). Matching the DNA to germline supplied the J gene, which TCRdb does not give. Trimming shortened V by 3 bases and J by 0 bases, and 29 bases separated the two germline ends. CDR3 length equals 21 residues. Per germline, CDR1 TSWWSYY and CDR2 QGS. The chain's CDR3 is CALGDRSYSSPWGFHTDKLIF. The CDR3 coding sequence is TGTGCTCTTGGGGACCGTTCCTACTCCTCACCCTGGGGGTTTCACACCGATAAACTCATCTTT.